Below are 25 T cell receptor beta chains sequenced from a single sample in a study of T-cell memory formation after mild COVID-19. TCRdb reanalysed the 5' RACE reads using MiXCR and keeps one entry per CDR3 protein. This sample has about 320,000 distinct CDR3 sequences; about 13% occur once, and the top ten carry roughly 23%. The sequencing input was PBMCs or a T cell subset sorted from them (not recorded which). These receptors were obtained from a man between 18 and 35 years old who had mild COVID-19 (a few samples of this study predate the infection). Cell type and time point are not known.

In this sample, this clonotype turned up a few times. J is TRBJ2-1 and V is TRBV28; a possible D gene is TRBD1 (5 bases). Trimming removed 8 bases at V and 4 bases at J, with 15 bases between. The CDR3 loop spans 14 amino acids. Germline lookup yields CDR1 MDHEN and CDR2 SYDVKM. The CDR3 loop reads CASFRPGSYNEQFF. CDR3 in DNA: TGTGCCAGCTTTCGGCCAGGGTCGTACAATGAGCAGTTCTTC.

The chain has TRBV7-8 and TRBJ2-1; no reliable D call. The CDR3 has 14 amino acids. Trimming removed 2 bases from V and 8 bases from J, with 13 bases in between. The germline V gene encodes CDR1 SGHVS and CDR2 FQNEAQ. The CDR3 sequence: CASSLLILRHEQFF. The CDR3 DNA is TGTGCCAGCAGCTTACTTATTTTACGCCATGAGCAGTTCTTC.

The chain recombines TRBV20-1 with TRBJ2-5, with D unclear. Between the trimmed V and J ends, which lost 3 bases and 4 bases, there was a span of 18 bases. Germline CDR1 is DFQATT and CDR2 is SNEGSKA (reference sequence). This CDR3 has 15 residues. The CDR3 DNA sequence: TGCAGTGCTAGGAGCACAGCCGAGTTAGGAGAGACCCAGTACTTC. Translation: CSARSTAELGETQYF.

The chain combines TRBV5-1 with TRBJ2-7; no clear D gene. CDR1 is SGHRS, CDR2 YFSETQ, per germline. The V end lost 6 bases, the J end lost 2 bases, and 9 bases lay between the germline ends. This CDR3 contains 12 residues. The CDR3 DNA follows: TGCGCCAGCACGGACGGGCCCTACGAGCAGTACGTC. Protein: CASTDGPYEQYV.

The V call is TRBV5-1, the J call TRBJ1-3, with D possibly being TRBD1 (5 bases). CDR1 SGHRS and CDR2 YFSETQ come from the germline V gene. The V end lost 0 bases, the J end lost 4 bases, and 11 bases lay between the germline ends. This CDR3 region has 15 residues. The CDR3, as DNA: TGCGCCAGCAGCTTGGACCCAGGGCCCGGAAACACCATATATTTT. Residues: CASSLDPGPGNTIYF.

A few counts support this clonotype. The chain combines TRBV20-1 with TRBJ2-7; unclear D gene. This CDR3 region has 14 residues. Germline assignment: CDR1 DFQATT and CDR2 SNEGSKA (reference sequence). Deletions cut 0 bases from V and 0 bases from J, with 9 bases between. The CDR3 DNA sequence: TGCAGTGCTAGAGAATCCGAAAACTCCTACGAGCAGTACTTC. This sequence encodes CSARESENSYEQYF.

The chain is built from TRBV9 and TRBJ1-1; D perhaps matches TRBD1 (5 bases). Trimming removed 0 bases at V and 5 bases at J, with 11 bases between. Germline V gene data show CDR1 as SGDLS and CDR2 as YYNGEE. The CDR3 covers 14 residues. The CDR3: CASSVGQGSTEAFF. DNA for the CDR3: TGTGCCAGCAGCGTAGGTCAGGGAAGTACTGAAGCTTTCTTT.

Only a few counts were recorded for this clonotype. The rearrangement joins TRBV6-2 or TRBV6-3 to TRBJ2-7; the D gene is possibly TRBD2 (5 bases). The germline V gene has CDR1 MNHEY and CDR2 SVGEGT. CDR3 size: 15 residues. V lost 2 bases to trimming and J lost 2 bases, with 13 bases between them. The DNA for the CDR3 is TGTGCCAGCAGTTACGACCGGGGAGCAACCTACGAGCAGTACGTC. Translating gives CASSYDRGATYEQYV.

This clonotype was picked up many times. The CDR3 loop is CASSQIVAGFTDTQYF. The CDR3 region has the DNA TGCGCCAGCAGCCAAATCGTAGCGGGCTTCACAGATACGCAGTATTTT. This chain joins TRBV4-3 and TRBJ2-3; 7 positions match TRBD2. The CDR3 loop spans 16 amino acids. Losses at the gene ends were 2 bases for V and 2 bases for J; bases not matched to a gene: 7. Germline V gives CDR1 LGHNA, CDR2 YSLEER.

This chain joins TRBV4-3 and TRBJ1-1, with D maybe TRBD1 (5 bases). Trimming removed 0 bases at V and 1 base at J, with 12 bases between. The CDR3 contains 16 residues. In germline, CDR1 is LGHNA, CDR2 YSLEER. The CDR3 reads CASSQDPGTGNTEAFF. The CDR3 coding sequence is TGCGCCAGCAGCCAAGATCCCGGGACGGGGAACACTGAAGCTTTCTTT.

DNA of the CDR3: TGCAGCGTTGCCGTGCCGCCGAACTACGAGCAGTACTTC. This gives the protein CSVAVPPNYEQYF. The rearrangement links TRBV29-1 to TRBJ2-7; D gene uncertain. Germline V gene sequence: CDR1 SQVTM, CDR2 ANQGSEA. The CDR3 totals 13 residues. V dropped 4 bases and J dropped 3 bases, with 13 bases sitting between them.

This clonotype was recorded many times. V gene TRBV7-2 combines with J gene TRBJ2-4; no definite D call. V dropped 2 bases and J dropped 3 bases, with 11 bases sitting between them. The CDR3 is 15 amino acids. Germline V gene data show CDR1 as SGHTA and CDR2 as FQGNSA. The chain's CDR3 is CASSLSTGNKNIQYF. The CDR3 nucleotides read TGTGCCAGCAGCTTAAGTACCGGAAACAAAAACATTCAGTACTTC.

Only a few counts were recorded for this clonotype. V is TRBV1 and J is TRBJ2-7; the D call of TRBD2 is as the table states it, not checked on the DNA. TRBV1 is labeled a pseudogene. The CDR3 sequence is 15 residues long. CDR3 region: CTSSFTIAGEYEQYF. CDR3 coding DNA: TGCACCAGCAGCTTCACTATAGCGGGGGAATACGAGCAGTACTTC.

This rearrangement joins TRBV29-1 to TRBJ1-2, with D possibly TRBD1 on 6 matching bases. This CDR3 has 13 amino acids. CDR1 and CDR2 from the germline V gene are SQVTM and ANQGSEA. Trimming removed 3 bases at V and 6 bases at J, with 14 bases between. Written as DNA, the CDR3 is TGCAGCGTTGATGACAGGTTGAGGGATGGCTACACCTTC. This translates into CSVDDRLRDGYTF.

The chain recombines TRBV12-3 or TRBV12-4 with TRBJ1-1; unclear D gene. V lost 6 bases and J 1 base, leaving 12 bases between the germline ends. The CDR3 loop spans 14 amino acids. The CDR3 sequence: CASSPGFPNTEAFF. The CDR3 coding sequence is TGTGCCAGCAGCCCCGGTTTCCCGAACACTGAAGCTTTCTTT.

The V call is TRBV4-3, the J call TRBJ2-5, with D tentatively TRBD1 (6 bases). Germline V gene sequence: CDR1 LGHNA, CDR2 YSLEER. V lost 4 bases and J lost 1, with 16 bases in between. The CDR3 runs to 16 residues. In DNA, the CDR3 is TGCGCCAGCAGCCGACAGATACAGGGAACCCAAGAGACCCAGTACTTC. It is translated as CASSRQIQGTQETQYF.

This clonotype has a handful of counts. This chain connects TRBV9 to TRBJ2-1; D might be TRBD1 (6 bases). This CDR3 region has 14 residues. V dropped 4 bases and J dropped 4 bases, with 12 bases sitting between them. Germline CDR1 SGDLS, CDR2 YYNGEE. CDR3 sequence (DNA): TGTGCCAGCAGCTTCACCGGGACATACAATGAGCAGTTCTTC. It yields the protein CASSFTGTYNEQFF.

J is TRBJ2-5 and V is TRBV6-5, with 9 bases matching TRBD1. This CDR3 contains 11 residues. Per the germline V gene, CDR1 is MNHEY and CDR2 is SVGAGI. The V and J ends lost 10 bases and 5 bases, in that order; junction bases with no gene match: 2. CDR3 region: CAIGQGETQYF. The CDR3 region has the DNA TGTGCCATAGGACAGGGGGAGACCCAGTACTTC.

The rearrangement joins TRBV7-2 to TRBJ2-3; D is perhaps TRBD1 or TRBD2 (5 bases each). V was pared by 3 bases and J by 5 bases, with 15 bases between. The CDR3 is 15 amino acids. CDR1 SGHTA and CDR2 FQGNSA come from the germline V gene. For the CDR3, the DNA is TGTGCCAGCAGCTTGAATCGGGGCCCGGGAGATACGCAGTATTTT. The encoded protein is CASSLNRGPGDTQYF.

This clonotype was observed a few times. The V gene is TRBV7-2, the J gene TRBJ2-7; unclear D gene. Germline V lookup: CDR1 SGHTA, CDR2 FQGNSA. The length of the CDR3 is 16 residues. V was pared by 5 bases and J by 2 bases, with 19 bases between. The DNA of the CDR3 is TGTGCCAGCAGCCCGAACCCCGCCCAGGTAACCTACGAGCAGTACTTC. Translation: CASSPNPAQVTYEQYF.

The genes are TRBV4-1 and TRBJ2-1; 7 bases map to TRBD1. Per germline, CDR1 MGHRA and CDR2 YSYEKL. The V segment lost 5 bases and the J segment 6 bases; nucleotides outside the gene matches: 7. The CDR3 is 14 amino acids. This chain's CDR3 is CASSLSRGPNEQFF. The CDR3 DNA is TGCGCCAGCAGCTTATCTAGGGGGCCCAATGAGCAGTTCTTC.

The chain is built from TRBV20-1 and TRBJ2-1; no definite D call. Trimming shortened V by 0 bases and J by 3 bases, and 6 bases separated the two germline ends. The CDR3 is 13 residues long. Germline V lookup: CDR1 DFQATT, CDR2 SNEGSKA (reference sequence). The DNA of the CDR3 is TGCAGTGCTAGAGATCCAGGCTACAATGAGCAGTTCTTC. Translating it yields CSARDPGYNEQFF.

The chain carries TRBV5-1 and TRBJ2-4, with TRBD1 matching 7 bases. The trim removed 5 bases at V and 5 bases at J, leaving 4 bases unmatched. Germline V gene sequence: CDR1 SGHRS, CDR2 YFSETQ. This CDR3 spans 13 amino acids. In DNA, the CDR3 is TGCGCCAGCAGGCGGACAGGTGAAAACATTCAGTACTTC. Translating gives CASRRTGENIQYF.

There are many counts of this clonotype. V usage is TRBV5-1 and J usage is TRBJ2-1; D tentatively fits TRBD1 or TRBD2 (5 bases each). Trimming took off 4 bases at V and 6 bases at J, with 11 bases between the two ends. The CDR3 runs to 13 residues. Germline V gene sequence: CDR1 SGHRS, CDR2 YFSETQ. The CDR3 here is CASSPGPSNEQFF. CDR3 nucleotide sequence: TGCGCCAGCAGCCCGGGACCCAGCAATGAGCAGTTCTTC.

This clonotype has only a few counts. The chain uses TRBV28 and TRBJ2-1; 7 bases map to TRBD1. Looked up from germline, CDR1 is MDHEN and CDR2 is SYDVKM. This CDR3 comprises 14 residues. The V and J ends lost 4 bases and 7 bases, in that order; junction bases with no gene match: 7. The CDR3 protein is CASSSLTGSNEQFF. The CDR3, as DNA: TGTGCCAGCAGTTCACTGACAGGGTCTAATGAGCAGTTCTTC.